This section outlines one T cell receptor (beta chain) sequence together with its context. The antigen remains unidentified. Clones were read by immunoSEQ multiplex PCR, and TCRdb kept only the in-frame ones, dropping some. Of about 750,000 clones in the sample, nearly 95% were seen once. The source of the sample is a study of shared clonotypes between healthy human individuals. Findings and caveats of the study: The study sampled only blood, and tissue repertoires likely differ.

Per germline, CDR1 SEHNR and CDR2 FQNEAQ (reference sequence). There are 13 residues in the CDR3. Trimming took off 3 bases at V and 3 bases at J, with 6 bases between the two ends. CD8 cells classed as naive were CD45RO-negative and positively selected for CCR7, excluding terminally differentiated effector memory CD45RA+ cells. Recent acute infections and vaccinations were absent in the healthy HIV-negative adult donors. The chain employs TRBV7-9 and TRBJ2-1; no clear D. The sequenced sample was naive CD8+ T cells sorted from blood. The sequence derives from a man aged 30-40 years in good health. The CDR3 spells CASSFDNYNEQFF. The CDR3 DNA follows: TGTGCCAGCAGCTTTGATAACTACAATGAGCAGTTCTTC.